Each of the 17 T cell receptor beta chains below was sequenced from the same sample in a study of blood T cell repertoires in COVID-19. Libraries were prepared by immunoSEQ multiplex PCR; TCRdb keeps only in-frame clonotypes and omits some of them. The table records almost 80,000 clones, around nine tenths of them present only once. Sequencing was done on a sample of peripheral blood. The receptors derive from a woman older than 75 with acute or convalescent COVID-19.

The V and J genes are TRBV20-1 and TRBJ1-4; D is perhaps TRBD1 (6 bases). V was cut by 6 bases and J by 7 bases, with 15 bases left in between. The CDR3 totals 13 residues. Per the germline V gene, CDR1 is DFQATT and CDR2 is SNEGSKA (reference sequence). The CDR3 DNA sequence: TGCAGTGCCAGTCAAGGGGGAAGTGAAAAACTGTTTTTT. As protein: CSASQGGSEKLFF.

The chain has TRBV5-4 and TRBJ2-1; 9 bases line up with TRBD2. The CDR3 is 17 residues long. Per germline, CDR1 SGHNT and CDR2 YYREEE (reference sequence). The ends lost 0 bases at V and 2 bases at J; junction bases unmatched: 6. The CDR3 here is CASSLGGGRATYNEQFF. CDR3 coding DNA: TGTGCCAGCAGCTTGGGGGGCGGGAGGGCAACCTACAATGAGCAGTTCTTC. Using reference TRBV5-4 and TRBJ2-1 for the parts outside the CDR3, the full variable domain is ETGVTQSPTHLIKTRGQQVTLRCSSQSGHNTVSWYQQALGQGPQFIFQYYREEENGRGNFPPRFSGLQFPNYSSELNVNALELDDSALYLCASSLGGGRATYNEQFFGPGTRLTVL.

V and J are TRBV5-4 and TRBJ2-1; 10 nucleotides agree with TRBD2. The CDR3 is made up of 16 amino acids. V lost 4 bases and J lost 1; bases outside the gene matches: 5. CDR1 and CDR2 (germline): SGHNT, YYREEE (reference sequence). The DNA for the CDR3 is TGTGCCAGCAGCACCGGGACTAGCGATTCCTACAATGAGCAGTTCTTC. This translates into CASSTGTSDSYNEQFF.

This sequence joins TRBV4-1 and TRBJ2-3, with 7 positions matching TRBD2. V lost 4 bases, J lost 4 bases, and 8 bases stayed unmatched. The germline gives CDR1 MGHRA, CDR2 YSYEKL. The CDR3 is 15 amino acids. The CDR3 is CASSRAGTPPDTQYF. The CDR3 DNA reads as TGCGCCAGCAGCCGAGCGGGAACCCCCCCAGATACGCAGTATTTT.

This chain links TRBV12-3 or TRBV12-4 with TRBJ1-3; no reliable D call. With 6 bases removed from V and 0 bases from J, the gap between germline ends came to 6 bases. The CDR3 is made up of 13 amino acids. The CDR3 DNA is TGTGCCAGCAGAATCAACTCTGGAAACACCATATATTTT. This sequence encodes CASRINSGNTIYF.

The chain carries TRBV3-1 (or the pseudogene TRBV3-2) and TRBJ2-5; 14 bases fit TRBD2. The CDR3 contains 13 residues. Per the germline V gene, CDR1 is LGHDT and CDR2 is YNNKEL (reference sequence). The ends lost 4 bases at V and 14 bases at J; junction bases unmatched: 6. The CDR3 spells CASSLGTSGGRYF. CDR3 DNA: TGTGCCAGCAGCCTCGGGACTAGCGGGGGCCGATACTTC.

This clone has a single count. This sequence joins TRBV15 and TRBJ2-7, with a possible D match to TRBD1 (6 bases). This CDR3 contains 15 residues. The V and J ends lost 0 bases and 5 bases respectively, with 14 bases between them. Per the germline V gene, CDR1 is LNHNV and CDR2 is YYDKDF (reference sequence). The CDR3 sequence: CATSRDQQGFDEQYF. DNA of the CDR3: TGTGCCACCAGCAGAGATCAACAGGGATTTGACGAGCAGTACTTC.

J is TRBJ1-1 and V is TRBV20-1, with 8 bases identical to TRBD1. Germline assignment: CDR1 DFQATT and CDR2 SNEGSKA (reference sequence). There are 11 residues in the CDR3. J lost 11 bases, V lost 5 bases, and 7 bases had no gene match. This CDR3 is CSAGPDRVAFF. CDR3 in DNA: TGCAGTGCTGGTCCGGACAGGGTGGCTTTCTTT.

The chain joins TRBV4-3 to TRBJ1-1; D may be TRBD1 (6 bases). V was clipped by 4 bases and J by 1 base, with 13 bases between them. The CDR3 runs to 15 residues. CDR1 and CDR2 from the germline V gene are LGHNA and YSLEER. The CDR3 here is CASSPHRASNTEAFF. The CDR3 nucleotides are TGCGCCAGCAGCCCTCACAGGGCCTCGAACACTGAAGCTTTCTTT.

The J gene is TRBJ2-2, the V gene TRBV7-3; 8 bases fit TRBD2. CDR1 is SGHTA and CDR2 is FQGTGA in the germline V gene. The CDR3 consists of 16 residues. V trimming: 2 bases; J trimming: 4 bases; junction bases outside the gene matches: 6. Here the CDR3 reads CASSLGSGGATGELFF. The CDR3 nucleotides read TGTGCCAGCAGCTTAGGTTCCGGGGGGGCCACCGGGGAGCTGTTTTTT.

This clone occurred a few times. Here the CDR3 reads CASRAGGRTGELFF. The CDR3 coding sequence is TGTGCCAGCAGGGCGGGAGGGCGGACCGGGGAGCTGTTTTTT. The chain combines TRBV27 with TRBJ2-2; 9 bases line up with TRBD2. This CDR3 is built from 14 residues. The ends lost 6 bases at V and 5 bases at J; junction bases unmatched: 4. The germline CDR1 and CDR2 sequences are MNHEY and SMNVEV (reference sequence).

The CDR3: CASSLGGVATQYF. Written as DNA, the CDR3 is TGTGCCAGCAGCTTGGGGGGCGTCGCGACCCAGTACTTC. The rearrangement joins TRBV5-6 to TRBJ2-5, with D perhaps matching TRBD1 (5 bases). Germline V gene lookup returns CDR1 SGHDT and CDR2 YYEEEE. The CDR3 consists of 13 residues. The ends were cut back, 0 bases at V and 7 bases at J, with 10 bases in the middle.

Here the CDR3 DNA reads TGTGCCAGCAGTCGGACAGGGGGCTACGAGCAGTACTTC. It specifies CASSRTGGYEQYF. The chain links TRBV11-3 to TRBJ2-7; TRBD1 matches at 10 bases. CDR3 length: 13 residues. CDR1 is SGHNT and CDR2 is YENEEA in the germline V gene. The V segment lost 6 bases and the J segment 3 bases; nucleotides outside the gene matches: 2.

V usage is TRBV3-1 (or the pseudogene TRBV3-2) and J usage is TRBJ1-1, with D uncertain. Deletions cut 1 base from V and 9 bases from J, with 6 bases between. This CDR3 has 11 residues. CDR1 is LGHDT, CDR2 YNNKEL, per germline (reference sequence). The CDR3 here is CASSQARKAFF. Written as DNA, the CDR3 is TGTGCCAGCAGCCAAGCCCGTAAAGCTTTCTTT.

CDR3 region: CASSLEQGSYEQYF. The CDR3 nucleotides are TGCGCCAGCAGCTTGGAGCAGGGGTCCTACGAGCAGTACTTC. The chain joins TRBV5-1 to TRBJ2-7; the D gene is possibly TRBD1 (6 bases). The ends were cut back, 0 bases at V and 1 base at J, with 8 bases in the middle. Germline V CDR1 and CDR2: SGHRS, YFSETQ. CDR3 length equals 14 residues.

The V gene is TRBV5-1, the J gene TRBJ1-2, with TRBD1 matching over 7 bases. CDR1 SGHRS and CDR2 YFSETQ come from the germline V gene. The CDR3 is 11 amino acids. V was pared by 4 bases and J by 8 bases, with 2 bases of the junction left unmatched. CDR3 coding DNA: TGCGCCAGCAGCCCGGGACAGGGCTACACCTTC. Protein product: CASSPGQGYTF. The full variable domain, with the rest looked up from reference TRBV5-1 and TRBJ1-2, is KAGVTQTPRYLIKTRGQQVTLSCSPISGHRSVSWYQQTPGQGLQFLFEYFSETQRNKGNFPGRFSGRQFSNSRSEMNVSTLELGDSALYLCASSPGQGYTFGSGTRLTVV.

The chain carries TRBV5-6 and TRBJ2-7; D is uncertain. Trimming took 1 base from V and 0 from J, leaving 8 bases between them. CDR3 length equals 14 residues. Germline CDR1 SGHDT, CDR2 YYEEEE. CDR3 region: CASSLNPLSYEQYF. CDR3 nucleotides: TGTGCCAGCAGCTTGAATCCCCTCTCCTACGAGCAGTACTTC.